This T cell receptor (beta chain) emerged from a study of T cells expressing NK-cell markers. Overall study findings and caveats: Researchers report these clonotypes also headed the CD3+CD56-NKG2C+ fraction in several donors.

The CDR3 is made up of 14 amino acids. CDR1 SEHNR and CDR2 FQNEAQ come from the germline V gene (reference sequence). Comment on this clonotype: Its cognate antigen is unknown.

Reanalyzing the 5' RACE reads, TCRdb keeps one entry per CDR3 protein, without DNA. The sample totals approximately 550,000 distinct CDR3 sequences. Specimen: blood T cells: a sorted CD56 or NKG2C T cell subset, CD4+ or CD8+ T cells, or bulk PBMC T cells (not recorded which). This sequence originates from a man aged 18 to 30 in good health. The chain links TRBV7-9 to TRBJ1-1; TCRdb proposes TRBD1, but this gene call is untestable without DNA. Here the CDR3 reads CASSWGDQNTEAFF. Drawing the rest from reference TRBV7-9 and TRBJ1-1, the complete variable domain is DTGVSQNPRHKITKRGQNVTFRCDPISEHNRLYWYRQTLGQGPEFLTYFQNEAQLEKSRLLSDRFSAERPKGSFSTLEIQRTEQGDSAMYLCASSWGDQNTEAFFGQGTRLTVV.